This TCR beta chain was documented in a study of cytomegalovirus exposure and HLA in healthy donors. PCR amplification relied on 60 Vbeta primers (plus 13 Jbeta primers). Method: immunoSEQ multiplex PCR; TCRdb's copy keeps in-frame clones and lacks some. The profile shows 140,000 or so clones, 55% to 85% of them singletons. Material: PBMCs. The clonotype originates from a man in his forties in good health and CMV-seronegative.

For the CDR3, the DNA is TGCGCCAGCAGCTTTAACTTGGCGGGAGGGTCGTTCTTC. It specifies CASSFNLAGGSFF. This chain joins TRBV5-1 and TRBJ2-1, with 9 bases fitting TRBD2. Germline assignment: CDR1 SGHRS and CDR2 YFSETQ. After removal of 2 bases from V and 15 bases from J, the junction contained 9 bases not matched to a gene. The CDR3 spans 13 residues.